The rows below give T cell receptor beta chains drawn from one sample of a study of blood T cell repertoires in COVID-19. Sequencing used immunoSEQ multiplex PCR; TCRdb keeps in-frame clones, though not all of them. Of about 200,000 clones listed, around 84% are singletons. Sequencing input: peripheral blood. The origin of the receptors is a man aged 45-65 years with acute or convalescent COVID-19. CDR3s include the opening cysteine and the closing phenylalanine or tryptophan. Fields, in order: J gene, V gene, D gene, clone size, CDR3 protein, CDR3 DNA. D genes are given only for firm matches. Not all rows give a size; the values are once, few, many and, for expanded clones, a class.

>TRBJ1-4|TRBV3-1/TRBV3-2|TRBD1|NA
CASSQGTGAEKLFF
TGTGCCAGCAGCCAAGGGACAGGGGCCGAAAAACTGTTTTTT
>TRBJ1-3|TRBV6-5|TRBD1|few
CASSYGGQGGNTIYF
TGTGCCAGCAGTTACGGGGGACAGGGAGGAAACACCATATATTTT
>TRBJ1-5|TRBV6-5|NA|NA
CASSQDSYSNQPQHF
TGTGCCAGCAGTCAGGACAGTTATAGCAATCAGCCCCAGCATTTT
>TRBJ1-1|TRBV5-1|TRBD1|NA
CASSSGDRGEAFF
TGCGCCAGCAGCTCAGGCGACAGGGGGGAAGCTTTCTTT
>TRBJ2-2|TRBV7-9|TRBD2|NA
CASSPNSGDIGELFF
TGTGCCAGCAGCCCTAATAGCGGGGACATCGGGGAGCTGTTTTTT
>TRBJ1-5|TRBV10-2|NA|NA
CASTDGQTSNQPQHF
TGCGCCAGCACCGACGGACAGACTAGCAATCAGCCCCAGCATTTT
>TRBJ1-5|TRBV30|TRBD1|few
CAWSVGQGIQPQHF
TGTGCCTGGAGTGTGGGACAGGGGATTCAGCCCCAGCATTTT
>TRBJ2-5|TRBV10-2|TRBD2|NA
CASGKPGRGQETQYF
TGCGCCAGCGGTAAACCGGGGAGGGGACAAGAGACCCAGTACTTC
>TRBJ1-2|TRBV12-3/TRBV12-4|NA|NA
CASSLHGYGYTF
TGTGCCAGCAGTTTACACGGCTATGGCTACACCTTC
>TRBJ2-1|TRBV3-1/TRBV3-2|TRBD2|NA
CASSQASERGGFVDEQFF
TGTGCCAGCAGCCAAGCGAGCGAGCGGGGGGGTTTTGTGGATGAGCAGTTCTTC
>TRBJ1-1|TRBV28|TRBD1|NA
CASSSTPEWTGLTEAFF
TGTGCCAGCAGCTCCACGCCGGAGTGGACAGGGCTAACTGAAGCTTTCTTT
>TRBJ2-7|TRBV10-2|TRBD2|NA
CATWASGARYEQYF
TGCGCTACCTGGGCTAGCGGGGCCCGCTACGAGCAGTACTTC
>TRBJ1-5|TRBV12-3/TRBV12-4|NA|NA
CATRGRDQPQHF
TGTGCCACCCGGGGGAGAGATCAGCCCCAGCATTTT
>TRBJ1-2|TRBV6-1|TRBD1|NA
CASSEDREVSYGYTF
TGTGCCAGCAGTGAGGACAGGGAGGTGAGCTATGGCTACACCTTC
>TRBJ2-3|TRBV19|NA|NA
CASSIVPLEDTQYF
TGTGCCAGTAGTATAGTTCCACTTGAAGATACGCAGTATTTT
>TRBJ1-5|TRBV19|NA|NA
CASSMVKALGPQHF
TGTGCCAGTAGTATGGTTAAAGCACTCGGGCCCCAGCATTTT
>TRBJ1-1|TRBV10-3|TRBD1|NA
CAISTDRGSYEAFF
TGTGCCATCAGCACGGACAGGGGTTCTTATGAAGCTTTCTTT
>TRBJ2-6|TRBV19|NA|NA
CASTAGGLEPSMGANVLTF
TGTGCCAGTACCGCCGGGGGGCTGGAACCCTCTATGGGGGCCAACGTCCTGACTTTC
>TRBJ1-5|TRBV19|TRBD1|NA
CASSRTGLAQHF
TGTGCCAGTAGTAGGACAGGGTTGGCCCAGCATTTT
>TRBJ1-5|TRBV2|NA|once
CASTAPGAHKGQPQHF
TGTGCCAGCACCGCCCCTGGGGCCCACAAGGGTCAGCCCCAGCATTTT
>TRBJ2-1|TRBV18|TRBD1|once
CASSPRTGNNEQFF
TGTGCCAGCTCACCGAGGACAGGTAACAATGAGCAGTTCTTC
>TRBJ1-6|TRBV19|TRBD1|NA
CASTPGQQFNSPLHF
TGTGCCAGTACCCCGGGACAGCAATTTAATTCACCCCTCCACTTT
>TRBJ2-7|TRBV6-5|NA|few
CATQAGVSYEQYF
TGTGCCACCCAGGCCGGGGTATCCTACGAGCAGTACTTC
>TRBJ1-5|TRBV29-1|NA|NA
CSVGQGGGQPQHF
TGCAGCGTTGGGCAGGGAGGTGGACAGCCCCAGCATTTT
>TRBJ2-1|TRBV18|TRBD1|NA
CASKDRSAYNEQFF
TGTGCCAGCAAGGACAGGTCGGCCTACAATGAGCAGTTCTTC
>TRBJ1-1|TRBV6-5|NA|once
CASRYQVNTEAFF
TGTGCCAGCAGATATCAGGTGAACACTGAAGCTTTCTTT
>TRBJ1-6|TRBV9|TRBD1|NA
CASSAGQVNSPLHF
TGTGCCAGCAGCGCGGGACAGGTAAATTCACCCCTCCACTTT
>TRBJ2-7|TRBV6-5|NA|NA
CASSLRQEPYEQYF
TGTGCCAGCAGTCTGCGACAGGAACCCTACGAGCAGTACTTC
>TRBJ2-7|TRBV12-3/TRBV12-4|TRBD1|NA
CASAERTGGEQYF
TGTGCCAGCGCCGAGAGGACAGGGGGCGAGCAGTACTTC
>TRBJ1-3|TRBV10-3|NA|NA
CAISDAGLNGNTIYF
TGTGCCATCAGTGACGCTGGCCTCAATGGAAACACCATATATTTT
>TRBJ1-1|TRBV5-6|TRBD1|NA
CASSSGGVTEAFF
TGTGCCAGCAGCTCAGGGGGTGTCACTGAAGCTTTCTTT
>TRBJ1-4|TRBV19|TRBD1|NA
CASSPRQGENEKLFF
TGTGCCAGTAGTCCCCGACAGGGTGAGAATGAAAAACTGTTTTTT
>TRBJ2-3|TRBV10-1|TRBD1|NA
CASRGDRGPDTQYF
TGCGCCAGCAGAGGGGACAGGGGCCCAGATACGCAGTATTTT
>TRBJ1-2|TRBV3-1/TRBV3-2|NA|NA
CASSQDPTSWGYTF
TGTGCCAGCAGCCAAGATCCCACATCGTGGGGCTACACCTTC
>TRBJ1-1|TRBV25-1|NA|many
CASSDSWGGNTEAFF
TGTGCCAGCAGTGACAGCTGGGGAGGTAACACTGAAGCTTTCTTT
>TRBJ1-2|TRBV5-8|NA|NA
CASSSTGFGGYTF
TGTGCCAGCAGCTCCACAGGATTCGGCGGCTACACCTTC
>TRBJ1-5|TRBV30|NA|NA
CAWREGGVSNQPQHF
TGTGCCTGGAGGGAGGGGGGGGTTAGCAATCAGCCCCAGCATTTT
>TRBJ2-3|TRBV11-2|NA|NA
CASSRSGSNTDTQYF
TGTGCCAGCAGCCGCTCCGGGTCCAACACAGATACGCAGTATTTT
>TRBJ2-1|TRBV2|TRBD2|NA
CASSGLAGGNEQFF
TGTGCCAGCAGTGGACTAGCGGGGGGCAATGAGCAGTTCTTC
>TRBJ2-1|TRBV5-4|NA|NA
CASSNRLVPYNEQFF
TGTGCCAGCAGCAACCGACTAGTCCCCTACAATGAGCAGTTCTTC
>TRBJ1-4|TRBV7-8|TRBD1|NA
CASSAYDRVEFSTNEKLFF
TGTGCCAGCAGCGCATATGACAGGGTAGAATTTTCAACTAATGAAAAACTGTTTTTT
>TRBJ2-7|TRBV6-6|TRBD1|NA
CASSQGQNYEQYF
TGTGCCAGCAGCCAGGGACAGAACTACGAGCAGTACTTC
>TRBJ2-5|TRBV9|NA|NA
CASSVEASLQETQYF
TGTGCCAGCAGCGTAGAAGCGAGTCTTCAAGAGACCCAGTACTTC
>TRBJ1-2|TRBV12-3/TRBV12-4|TRBD1|NA
CASSPDRDYGYTF
TGTGCCAGCAGCCCCGACAGGGACTATGGCTACACCTTC
>TRBJ1-1|TRBV25-1|TRBD1|NA
CASRDRAHVEAFF
TGTGCCAGCAGGGACAGGGCACACGTTGAAGCTTTCTTT
>TRBJ1-2|TRBV21-1|NA|NA
CASSENEDGYTF
TGTGCCAGCAGCGAAAATGAGGATGGCTACACCTTC
>TRBJ2-2|TRBV2|NA|NA
CASSQGTGELFF
TGTGCCAGCTCGCAGGGAACCGGGGAGCTGTTTTTT
>TRBJ1-6|TRBV5-6|TRBD1|NA
CASSRGQGWGSPLHF
TGTGCCAGCAGCCGCGGACAGGGGTGGGGTTCACCCCTCCACTTT
>TRBJ1-4|TRBV6-5|TRBD1|NA
CASRRDSTTNEKLFF
TGTGCCAGCAGGAGGGACAGCACAACTAATGAAAAACTGTTTTTT
>TRBJ1-5|TRBV4-1|TRBD1|NA
CASSQLQGVKSIQHF
TGCGCCAGCAGCCAACTCCAGGGGGTGAAATCCATCCAGCATTTT
>TRBJ2-7|TRBV19|TRBD1|NA
CASSTGQGITYEQYF
TGTGCCAGTAGTACTGGACAGGGCATTACGTACGAGCAGTACTTC
>TRBJ2-5|TRBV9|TRBD2|NA
CASSVAGGGGPQETQYF
TGTGCCAGCAGCGTAGCCGGTGGGGGGGGACCTCAAGAGACCCAGTACTTC
>TRBJ2-2|TRBV7-2|TRBD2|NA
CASSQGLGNTGELFF
TGTGCCAGCAGCCAGGGACTAGGGAACACCGGGGAGCTGTTTTTT
>TRBJ2-7|TRBV6-5|TRBD1|NA
CASREGQGHSYEQYF
TGTGCCAGCAGGGAGGGACAGGGGCATTCCTACGAGCAGTACTTC
>TRBJ2-2|TRBV5-5|NA|NA
CASSYRGSENTGELFF
TGTGCCAGCAGCTACCGGGGGTCCGAGAACACCGGGGAGCTGTTTTTT
>TRBJ2-5|TRBV12-3/TRBV12-4|NA|NA
CASSQGRQETQYF
TGTGCCAGCAGCCAGGGTCGTCAAGAGACCCAGTACTTC